This T cell receptor beta chain was observed in a study of lymphopenia after photon versus proton radiotherapy. TCRdb's copy holds only in-frame clones and misses some; the assay was immunoSEQ multiplex PCR. The sample consists of about 16,000 clones, about nine tenths of them appearing once. The CDR3 has 15 amino acids. V lost 7 bases and J lost 3, with 18 bases in between. Germline V gives CDR1 LNHDA, CDR2 SQIVND (reference sequence). This clonotype originated in a woman in her sixties or seventies with cholangiocarcinoma. Some clones in this sample may be carry-over from other donors' samples. This rearrangement joins TRBV19 to TRBJ2-5; D is unresolved. The sequences come from peripheral blood, collected from a patient treated with proton-based radiotherapy. CDR3 nucleotides: TGTGCCAGTAACATAGGCCTAGGATTTAAAGAGACCCAGTACTTC. Its translation is CASNIGLGFKETQYF.